This TCR beta chain comes out of a study of T-cell memory formation after mild COVID-19. There are 14 residues in the CDR3. The junction had 10 bases not matched to a gene; V was cut back by 5 bases and J by 6 bases. Germline values: CDR1 DFQATT, CDR2 SNEGSKA (reference sequence). Study-level findings and limits: Some clones that responded turned up in pre-infection memory, which suggests that cross-reactive memory joined in. Contracting clones localized mainly to CM and EM when CD4+ and mainly to EMRA when CD8+.

Using constant-segment primers, 5'RACE produced TCR alpha and TCR beta cDNA libraries carrying sample barcodes and UMIs. One entry per CDR3 protein, called by TCRdb with MiXCR from the 5' RACE reads. This sample carries about 560,000 distinct CDR3 sequences, 15% to 20% of them seen once, and the ten largest clones take about 8.1%. This clonotype has a handful of counts. As yet, its antigen is unknown. The TCR was taken from an adult woman who had mild COVID-19 (a few samples of this study predate the infection). Cell type and time point are not known. V and J are TRBV20-1 and TRBJ2-7; 10 bases are a match to TRBD2. The specimen was PBMCs or a T cell subset sorted from them (not recorded which). The CDR3 nucleotides are TGCAGTGCTCCTCCCCAGCGGGAGGGCCGCGAGCAGTACTTC. This codes for CSAPPQREGREQYF.